This is a list of T cell receptor beta chains from one sample in a study of blood T cell repertoires in COVID-19. The table came from immunoSEQ multiplex PCR; TCRdb's copy has only in-frame clones and leaves some out. The repertoire holds thousands of clones, with more than 60% as singletons. The sample comprised peripheral blood. The receptor source for this set is a human donor in a cohort sampled during active COVID-19. Each CDR3 is given with its conserved first and last residue. A D gene is named only where the DNA matches it firmly. Clone size is stated in some rows and not others, as once, few, many or a class when expanded.

D	V	size	J	CDR3	DNA
.	TRBV2	few	TRBJ2-7	CASISVSSYEQYF	TGTGCCAGTATTAGCGTTAGCTCCTACGAGCAGTACTTC
TRBD2	TRBV7-9	.	TRBJ2-5	CASSLVSKREAAQYF	TGTGCCAGCAGCTTAGTATCAAAGCGGGAGGCGGCCCAGTACTTC
.	TRBV6-2/TRBV6-3	few	TRBJ2-7	CASSYDSAPNYEQYF	TGTGCCAGCAGTTACGACTCGGCTCCCAATTACGAGCAGTACTTC
.	TRBV6-2/TRBV6-3	.	TRBJ1-1	CASSQRGGYEAFF	TGTGCCAGCAGCCAAAGAGGGGGTTATGAAGCTTTCTTT
TRBD2	TRBV28	.	TRBJ2-3	CASSLGLAGGISTDTQYF	TGTGCCAGCAGTCTAGGACTAGCGGGAGGGATTAGCACAGATACGCAGTATTTT
TRBD2	TRBV4-3	.	TRBJ2-3	CASSQVTSGSADTQYF	TGCGCCAGCAGCCAAGTGACTAGCGGGAGTGCAGATACGCAGTATTTT
.	TRBV4-1	.	TRBJ1-1	CASSQEVAGITEAFF	TGCGCCAGCAGCCAAGAAGTGGCAGGGATCACTGAAGCTTTCTTT
TRBD2	TRBV11-2	.	TRBJ2-1	CASSLGTSGLRPFF	TGTGCCAGCAGCTTAGGAACTAGCGGCCTACGTCCGTTCTTC
TRBD2	TRBV9	few	TRBJ2-3	CASSVGLAATDTQYF	TGTGCCAGCAGCGTAGGACTAGCGGCGACAGATACGCAGTATTTT
TRBD1	TRBV16	few	TRBJ1-2	CASSLNDRGYGYTF	TGTGCCAGCAGCCTCAACGACAGGGGCTATGGCTACACCTTC
.	TRBV13	few	TRBJ2-1	CASSLVGGGRQFF	TGTGCCAGCAGCTTAGTCGGGGGCGGGAGGCAGTTCTTC
TRBD1	TRBV6-1	.	TRBJ2-3	CASSEKTGGSDTQYF	TGTGCCAGCAGTGAGAAGACAGGGGGATCAGATACGCAGTATTTT
.	TRBV7-3	.	TRBJ2-4	CASSLGTSSGNIQYF	TGTGCCAGCAGCTTAGGGACTTCATCAGGAAACATTCAGTACTTC
.	TRBV2	.	TRBJ2-7	CASSEQAYEQYF	TGTGCCAGCAGTGAACAGGCCTACGAGCAGTACTTC
TRBD2	TRBV13	.	TRBJ2-7	CASSSRTSGISLSEQYF	TGTGCCAGCAGCTCGCGGACTAGCGGGATAAGTCTGAGCGAGCAGTACTTC
.	TRBV25-1	.	TRBJ2-5	CASTPELSGLETQYF	TGTGCCAGCACCCCGGAGCTGTCGGGGTTGGAGACCCAGTACTTC
TRBD1	TRBV28	once	TRBJ2-2	CASSLALKPRGRGSTEHRGAVF	TGTGCCAGCAGTTTAGCCCTCAAACCCCGCGGCAGGGGGTCAACTGAACACCGGGGAGCTGTTTTT
.	TRBV6-1	.	TRBJ2-3	CASSEAGAADTQYF	TGTGCCAGCAGTGAAGCGGGAGCAGCAGATACGCAGTATTTT
.	TRBV9	.	TRBJ2-2	CASSDNLAANTGELFF	TGTGCCAGCAGCGATAATTTAGCGGCGAACACCGGGGAGCTGTTTTTT
.	TRBV4-1	few	TRBJ1-5	CASSQVQAGDQPQHF	TGCGCCAGCAGCCAAGTTCAAGCTGGTGATCAGCCCCAGCATTTT
.	TRBV4-3	.	TRBJ2-4	CASSQDLEKGAINIQYF	TGCGCCAGCAGCCAAGACCTCGAAAAGGGAGCCATAAACATTCAGTACTTC
.	TRBV7-9	medium-sized	TRBJ2-1	CASSPGDSSPQYNEQFF	TGTGCCAGCAGCCCGGGGGACAGTTCTCCCCAATACAATGAGCAGTTCTTC
TRBD1	TRBV7-9	.	TRBJ1-1	CASSLGQGATTEAFF	TGTGCCAGCAGCTTAGGGCAGGGGGCGACCACTGAAGCTTTCTTT
TRBD1	TRBV4-3	once	TRBJ2-7	CASSQEAQGFPYEQYF	TGCGCCAGCAGCCAAGAAGCACAGGGGTTTCCCTACGAGCAGTACTTC